Listed below are T cell receptor beta chains from one sample, sequenced in a study of T-cell reconstitution after alpha-beta-depleted transplantation in children. TCRdb reprocessed the PCR reads via MiXCR and lists one record per CDR3 protein. The data contain just over 950,000 distinct CDR3 sequences, roughly 29% of them singletons. The source was PBMCs, mostly from graft donor cells, collected 360 days after TCRalphabeta/CD19-depleted stem cell transplant. The receptor source for this set is a boy under two years old who had a stem cell transplant for SCID, so the T cells may come from the graft donor. The CDR3 runs from the conserved cysteine through the conserved F or W. D genes are given only for firm matches.

TRBV12-3/TRBV12-4	TRBJ2-2	.	CASSLRETGELFF
TRBV4-2	TRBJ2-1	.	CASSPRRRSYNEQFF
TRBV20-1	TRBJ2-1	.	CSADMIGNEQFF
TRBV12-3/TRBV12-4	TRBJ1-5	.	CASSLSQFYSNQPQHF
TRBV20-1	TRBJ2-1	.	CSASKLGYNEQFF
TRBV7-9	TRBJ1-1	.	CASSTFSLPSEAFF
TRBV6-1	TRBJ2-2	.	CASRGVAVLQGGELFF
TRBV29-1	TRBJ2-5	.	CSVTGQETQYF
TRBV24-1	TRBJ2-2	.	CATSEGLNTGELFF
TRBV12-3/TRBV12-4	TRBJ2-7	.	CASSPTTAEQYF
TRBV4-1	TRBJ1-4	.	CASTRHNTQTTNEKLFF
TRBV7-9	TRBJ2-1	.	CASSLVDSVNEQFF
TRBV20-1	TRBJ2-7	TRBD2	CSVNPQGLRYEQYF
TRBV29-1	TRBJ1-1	TRBD1	CSVVGRGTEAFF
TRBV20-1	TRBJ2-3	.	CSTLATSLDTQYF
TRBV29-1	TRBJ2-7	.	CSVGPQGSYEQYF